A selection of T cell receptor beta chains follows, all from one sample in a study of Graves' ophthalmopathy and Graves' hyperthyroidism. TCRdb fed the multiplex PCR reads into MiXCR, producing one record per CDR3 protein. The data contain 500,000 to 700,000 distinct CDR3 sequences, approximately 37% of them singletons. The material sequenced was peripheral blood or thyroid tissue (not recorded which). Every receptor here comes from an adult man with Graves' hyperthyroidism. Both conserved end residues are part of each CDR3. Each record gives: D gene, clone size, J gene, V gene, CDR3 protein, CDR3 DNA. A D gene is named only where the DNA matches it firmly. Clone sizes are given selectively: once, few, many, or a class where the clone is expanded.

TRBD1,-,TRBJ1-6,TRBV7-3,CASSYKTGKNSPLHF,TGTGCCAGCAGCTACAAGACAGGGAAAAATTCACCCCTCCACTTT
-,-,TRBJ2-7,TRBV10-1,CASSDSKGSYEQYF,TGCGCCAGCAGTGACAGTAAGGGGTCCTACGAGCAGTACTTC
TRBD1,few,TRBJ2-7,TRBV7-2,CASSSLTGGLGEQYF,TGTGCCAGCAGCTCCCTGACAGGGGGACTGGGGGAGCAGTACTTC
TRBD2,-,TRBJ2-5,TRBV7-2,CASLAGQPIQETQYF,TGTGCCAGCCTAGCGGGACAGCCGATTCAAGAGACCCAGTACTTC
-,many,TRBJ2-5,TRBV12-3/TRBV12-4,CASSLEDVGPLLTQYF,TGTGCCAGCAGTTTGGAGGACGTGGGGCCGCTGTTGACCCAGTACTTC
TRBD2,many,TRBJ2-7,TRBV29-1,CSVTPGLASYEQYF,TGCAGCGTGACACCGGGACTAGCAAGCTACGAGCAGTACTTC
-,many,TRBJ2-5,TRBV6-1,CASSEAGDIPYF,TGTGCCAGCAGTGAAGCCGGGGACATCCCTTACTTC
TRBD1,-,TRBJ1-1,TRBV10-3,CASSLTGTAYEAFF,TGTGCCAGCAGTTTGACCGGGACAGCCTATGAAGCTTTCTTT
-,once,TRBJ1-1,TRBV29-1,CSAADQNTEAFF,TGCAGCGCCGCGGACCAGAACACTGAAGCTTTCTTT
-,-,TRBJ2-2,TRBV7-9,CASSLAGFGHRLTGELFF,TGTGCCAGCAGCTTAGCGGGGTTTGGGCACAGGTTAACCGGGGAGCTGTTTTTT
TRBD1,-,TRBJ1-1,TRBV9,CASRAAGQGAVNTEAFF,TGTGCCAGCAGGGCTGCCGGACAGGGGGCGGTGAACACTGAAGCTTTCTTT
TRBD2,many,TRBJ2-3,TRBV7-6,CASSLGAGGIADTQYF,TGTGCCAGCAGCTTGGGCGCGGGGGGGATCGCAGATACGCAGTATTTT
-,-,TRBJ1-3,TRBV7-9,CASSLAPGVNSGNTIYF,TGTGCCAGCAGCTTGGCCCCCGGGGTGAACTCTGGAAACACCATATATTTT
-,many,TRBJ2-7,TRBV5-1,CASSLAGPPGEQYF,TGCGCCAGCAGCTTGGCCGGGCCCCCCGGCGAGCAGTACTTC
-,-,TRBJ1-4,TRBV25-1,CACRGTSYEKLFF,TGTGCCTGCCGCGGGACATCCTATGAAAAACTGTTTTTT
TRBD1,-,TRBJ2-1,TRBV5-1,CASSLPGGDNEQFF,TGCGCCAGCAGCTTGCCAGGGGGTGACAATGAGCAGTTCTTC
-,many,TRBJ2-2,TRBV2,CASQGRGRAGELFF,TGTGCCAGCCAAGGCCGGGGGCGAGCCGGGGAGCTGTTTTTT
-,-,TRBJ2-2,TRBV28,CASSLRGATGELFF,TGTGCCAGCAGTTTACGAGGGGCCACCGGGGAGCTGTTTTTT
TRBD1,many,TRBJ1-1,TRBV7-2,CASSLAYRGESEAFF,TGTGCCAGCAGCTTAGCGTACAGGGGGGAGTCTGAAGCTTTCTTT
-,-,TRBJ1-4,TRBV29-1,CSLEGPTNEKLFF,TGCAGCTTAGAGGGGCCAACTAATGAAAAACTGTTTTTT
TRBD1,-,TRBJ1-2,TRBV24-1,CATSDPGQGASGYTF,TGTGCCACCAGTGACCCTGGACAGGGGGCGAGCGGCTACACCTTC
TRBD1,few,TRBJ2-7,TRBV7-9,CASSPSPGQGSYEQYF,TGTGCCAGCAGCCCTTCCCCGGGACAGGGCTCCTACGAGCAGTACTTC
-,many,TRBJ2-7,TRBV12-3/TRBV12-4,CASSRTGGVYEQYF,TGTGCCAGCAGCCGGACAGGAGGGGTATACGAGCAGTACTTC
-,-,TRBJ2-2,TRBV29-1,CSVATGELFF,TGCAGCGTCGCAACAGGGGAGCTGTTTTTT
-,-,TRBJ2-7,TRBV18,CASSRDVAYEQYF,TGTGCCAGCTCACGGGACGTAGCCTACGAGCAGTACTTC
-,many,TRBJ2-7,TRBV12-3/TRBV12-4,CASSFDNTYEQYF,TGTGCCAGCAGTTTCGACAACACCTACGAGCAGTACTTC
TRBD1,few,TRBJ1-2,TRBV3-1,CASSLGTAVYGYTF,TGTGCCAGCAGCCTCGGGACAGCGGTATATGGCTACACCTTC
TRBD1,-,TRBJ2-5,TRBV29-1,CSVATGSTQYF,TGCAGCGTTGCGACAGGGAGTACCCAGTACTTC
-,few,TRBJ1-2,TRBV9,CASSAGRGNYGYTF,TGTGCCAGCAGCGCGGGACGGGGGAACTATGGCTACACCTTC